The rows below give T cell receptor beta chains drawn from one sample of a study of graft-versus-host responses after intestinal transplantation. The method was immunoSEQ multiplex PCR; TCRdb's version includes in-frame clones alone and lacks a portion of them. The sample shows about 29,000 clones, 80% of them seen only once. The sequencing used ileum tissue, collected 98 days after intestinal transplantation. The receptors derive from a human patient who received an intestinal transplant, so some T cells may come from the graft donor. The CDR3 runs from the conserved cysteine through the conserved F or W. A D gene is named only where the DNA matches it firmly. Size tells how often a clone was seen (once, few, many) or the class of an expanded clone, and some rows leave it out.

V gene: TRBV5-8
D gene: -
clone size: -
J gene: TRBJ2-5
CDR3 protein: CASSLGEVGPMEETQYF
CDR3 DNA: TGTGCCAGCAGCTTGGGCGAGGTAGGCCCTATGGAAGAGACCCAGTACTTC

V gene: TRBV19
D gene: -
clone size: few
J gene: TRBJ1-6
CDR3 protein: CASSSVYSPLHF
CDR3 DNA: TGTGCCAGTAGTAGTGTATACTCACCCCTCCACTTT

V gene: TRBV7-3
D gene: -
clone size: -
J gene: TRBJ2-7
CDR3 protein: CASSVGITYEQYF
CDR3 DNA: TGTGCCAGCAGCGTTGGGATAACCTACGAGCAGTACTTC

V gene: TRBV15
D gene: -
clone size: -
J gene: TRBJ1-1
CDR3 protein: CATSRSAAGDTEAFF
CDR3 DNA: TGTGCCACCAGCAGATCTGCTGCAGGCGACACTGAAGCTTTCTTT

V gene: TRBV11-2
D gene: TRBD1
clone size: -
J gene: TRBJ1-4
CDR3 protein: CASSLSGGTEKLFF
CDR3 DNA: TGTGCCAGCAGCTTATCAGGGGGCACCGAAAAACTGTTTTTT

V gene: TRBV6-6
D gene: -
clone size: -
J gene: TRBJ1-1
CDR3 protein: CASSYLGSEAFF
CDR3 DNA: TGTGCCAGCAGTTACTTGGGGAGTGAAGCTTTCTTT

V gene: TRBV25-1
D gene: -
clone size: -
J gene: TRBJ1-1
CDR3 protein: CASSDPSLEAFF
CDR3 DNA: TGTGCCAGCAGTGATCCTAGTCTAGAAGCTTTCTTT

V gene: TRBV6-1
D gene: TRBD1
clone size: -
J gene: TRBJ1-6
CDR3 protein: CASSEKPGQAYSPLHF
CDR3 DNA: TGTGCCAGCAGTGAAAAACCGGGACAGGCCTATTCACCCCTCCACTTT

V gene: TRBV27
D gene: TRBD1
clone size: -
J gene: TRBJ1-2
CDR3 protein: CASSWLGQGPQSGYTF
CDR3 DNA: TGTGCCAGCAGTTGGTTGGGACAGGGGCCACAATCTGGCTACACCTTC

V gene: TRBV9
D gene: -
clone size: few
J gene: TRBJ1-3
CDR3 protein: CASSYRSGIGGNTIYF
CDR3 DNA: TGTGCCAGCAGCTACCGCTCAGGGATTGGTGGAAACACCATATATTTT

V gene: TRBV16
D gene: -
clone size: once
J gene: TRBJ2-3
CDR3 protein: CASSQGGSTDTQYF
CDR3 DNA: TGTGCCAGCAGCCAAGGGGGTAGCACAGATACGCAGTATTTT

V gene: TRBV11-2
D gene: -
clone size: -
J gene: TRBJ2-7
CDR3 protein: CASSLAQGGSYEQYF
CDR3 DNA: TGTGCCAGCAGCTTAGCACAGGGGGGGTCCTACGAGCAGTACTTC

V gene: TRBV5-6
D gene: -
clone size: -
J gene: TRBJ2-7
CDR3 protein: CASSDRSYEQYF
CDR3 DNA: TGTGCCAGCAGCGACAGGAGCTACGAGCAGTACTTC

V gene: TRBV6-5
D gene: -
clone size: -
J gene: TRBJ2-1
CDR3 protein: CASGLAGGPNNEQFF
CDR3 DNA: TGTGCCAGCGGTTTGGCCGGGGGGCCCAACAATGAGCAGTTCTTC

V gene: TRBV18
D gene: TRBD1
clone size: once
J gene: TRBJ2-7
CDR3 protein: CASSPGQGIGYEQYF
CDR3 DNA: TGTGCCAGCTCACCAGGACAGGGTATAGGCTACGAGCAGTACTTC

V gene: TRBV9
D gene: TRBD1
clone size: few
J gene: TRBJ1-4
CDR3 protein: CASSADRGSEKLFF
CDR3 DNA: TGTGCCAGCAGCGCGGACAGGGGGAGTGAAAAACTGTTTTTT

V gene: TRBV6-6
D gene: -
clone size: -
J gene: TRBJ2-7
CDR3 protein: CASSSTGYSSYEQYF
CDR3 DNA: TGTGCCAGCAGTTCAACAGGCTACAGCTCCTACGAGCAGTACTTC

V gene: TRBV5-1
D gene: -
clone size: -
J gene: TRBJ1-2
CDR3 protein: CASSHRAVNYGYTF
CDR3 DNA: TGCGCCAGCAGCCACCGGGCCGTAAACTATGGCTACACCTTC

V gene: TRBV27
D gene: -
clone size: -
J gene: TRBJ1-1
CDR3 protein: CASRPTGSRAEAFF
CDR3 DNA: TGTGCCAGCAGGCCTACAGGCTCTAGGGCTGAAGCTTTCTTT

V gene: TRBV30
D gene: -
clone size: -
J gene: TRBJ2-3
CDR3 protein: CAWSSVGASTDTQYF
CDR3 DNA: TGTGCCTGGTCATCCGTAGGTGCTAGCACAGATACGCAGTATTTT

V gene: TRBV16
D gene: -
clone size: -
J gene: TRBJ2-7
CDR3 protein: CASSQGTAYEQYF
CDR3 DNA: TGTGCCAGCAGCCAAGGGACGGCTTACGAGCAGTACTTC

V gene: TRBV2
D gene: -
clone size: -
J gene: TRBJ2-1
CDR3 protein: CASLRAYNEQFF
CDR3 DNA: TGTGCCAGCCTGCGGGCCTACAATGAGCAGTTCTTC

V gene: TRBV5-1
D gene: -
clone size: -
J gene: TRBJ2-4
CDR3 protein: CASSPGGHGLSINIQYF
CDR3 DNA: TGCGCCAGCAGCCCCGGGGGACATGGTTTAAGTATAAACATTCAGTACTTC

V gene: TRBV4-1
D gene: TRBD1
clone size: -
J gene: TRBJ2-3
CDR3 protein: CASSQDSWTGGTDTQYF
CDR3 DNA: TGCGCCAGCAGCCAAGACAGCTGGACAGGGGGCACAGATACGCAGTATTTT

V gene: TRBV10-2
D gene: TRBD2
clone size: -
J gene: TRBJ2-3
CDR3 protein: CASREGLALMKDTQYF
CDR3 DNA: TGCGCCAGCAGAGAGGGACTAGCGCTAATGAAAGATACGCAGTATTTT

V gene: TRBV6-5
D gene: -
clone size: -
J gene: TRBJ2-5
CDR3 protein: CASSYSTGSGSTQYF
CDR3 DNA: TGTGCCAGCAGTTACTCGACTGGGTCCGGTTCGACCCAGTACTTC

V gene: TRBV7-2
D gene: -
clone size: -
J gene: TRBJ2-1
CDR3 protein: CASSLVRGAQIYNEQFF
CDR3 DNA: TGTGCCAGCAGCTTAGTTCGGGGGGCGCAGATTTACAATGAGCAGTTCTTC

V gene: TRBV19
D gene: -
clone size: -
J gene: TRBJ2-1
CDR3 protein: CASSVVGNYNEQFF
CDR3 DNA: TGTGCCAGTAGTGTGGTGGGGAATTACAATGAGCAGTTCTTC

V gene: TRBV7-9
D gene: -
clone size: -
J gene: TRBJ1-5
CDR3 protein: CASSPLGLPTQPQHF
CDR3 DNA: TGTGCCAGCAGCCCCCTTGGACTTCCAACTCAGCCCCAGCATTTT

V gene: TRBV29-1
D gene: -
clone size: -
J gene: TRBJ1-2
CDR3 protein: CSVEGGEYGYTF
CDR3 DNA: TGCAGCGTTGAAGGGGGGGAATACGGCTACACCTTC

V gene: TRBV7-9
D gene: TRBD1
clone size: few
J gene: TRBJ1-2
CDR3 protein: CASSPLDRGDGYTF
CDR3 DNA: TGTGCCAGCAGCCCCCTGGACAGGGGGGATGGCTACACCTTC

V gene: TRBV7-9
D gene: -
clone size: -
J gene: TRBJ1-2
CDR3 protein: CASSLLGRDYGYTF
CDR3 DNA: TGTGCCAGCAGCCTTCTAGGGCGCGACTATGGCTACACCTTC

V gene: TRBV4-1
D gene: -
clone size: -
J gene: TRBJ2-7
CDR3 protein: CASSQEPTNSYEQYF
CDR3 DNA: TGCGCCAGCAGCCAAGAGCCGACAAATTCCTACGAGCAGTACTTC

V gene: TRBV9
D gene: TRBD1
clone size: -
J gene: TRBJ2-2
CDR3 protein: CASSPGTGQVELFF
CDR3 DNA: TGTGCCAGCAGCCCCGGGACAGGGCAGGTGGAGCTGTTTTTT

V gene: TRBV18
D gene: TRBD1
clone size: -
J gene: TRBJ2-7
CDR3 protein: CASSPHDRGGSEQYF
CDR3 DNA: TGTGCCAGCTCACCACACGACAGGGGTGGCAGCGAGCAGTACTTC

V gene: TRBV6-1
D gene: TRBD1
clone size: -
J gene: TRBJ1-1
CDR3 protein: CASSVGTGVEAFF
CDR3 DNA: TGTGCCAGCAGTGTAGGGACAGGGGTTGAAGCTTTCTTT

V gene: TRBV4-1
D gene: -
clone size: -
J gene: TRBJ2-1
CDR3 protein: CASSQVFLPGGYNEQFF
CDR3 DNA: TGCGCCAGCAGCCAAGTTTTTCTCCCAGGAGGCTACAATGAGCAGTTCTTC

V gene: TRBV27
D gene: TRBD1
clone size: -
J gene: TRBJ1-4
CDR3 protein: CASRGGQGWEKLFF
CDR3 DNA: TGTGCCAGCAGAGGGGGACAGGGATGGGAAAAACTGTTTTTT

V gene: TRBV27
D gene: -
clone size: -
J gene: TRBJ1-1
CDR3 protein: CASSLWGRNTEAFF
CDR3 DNA: TGTGCCAGCAGTTTATGGGGCAGGAACACTGAAGCTTTCTTT

V gene: TRBV5-6
D gene: -
clone size: -
J gene: TRBJ1-1
CDR3 protein: CASIPFTGPHTEAFF
CDR3 DNA: TGTGCCAGCATCCCCTTTACAGGGCCACACACTGAAGCTTTCTTT

V gene: TRBV6-5
D gene: -
clone size: -
J gene: TRBJ1-2
CDR3 protein: CASSYSETPNYGYTF
CDR3 DNA: TGTGCCAGCAGTTACTCGGAGACACCTAACTATGGCTACACCTTC

V gene: TRBV2
D gene: TRBD2
clone size: -
J gene: TRBJ2-5
CDR3 protein: CASSEASGGQETQYF
CDR3 DNA: TGTGCCAGCAGTGAAGCTAGCGGGGGACAAGAGACCCAGTACTTC

V gene: TRBV4-1
D gene: -
clone size: -
J gene: TRBJ1-6
CDR3 protein: CASSQVRVYSPLHF
CDR3 DNA: TGCGCCAGCAGCCAAGTTCGGGTTTATTCACCCCTCCACTTT

V gene: TRBV6-1
D gene: TRBD2
clone size: -
J gene: TRBJ2-1
CDR3 protein: CASSILASGENEQFF
CDR3 DNA: TGTGCCAGCAGTATACTAGCGTCGGGTGAGAATGAGCAGTTCTTC

V gene: TRBV5-6
D gene: -
clone size: -
J gene: TRBJ1-2
CDR3 protein: CASSLVQGKGYTF
CDR3 DNA: TGTGCCAGCAGCTTGGTGCAGGGGAAGGGCTACACCTTC